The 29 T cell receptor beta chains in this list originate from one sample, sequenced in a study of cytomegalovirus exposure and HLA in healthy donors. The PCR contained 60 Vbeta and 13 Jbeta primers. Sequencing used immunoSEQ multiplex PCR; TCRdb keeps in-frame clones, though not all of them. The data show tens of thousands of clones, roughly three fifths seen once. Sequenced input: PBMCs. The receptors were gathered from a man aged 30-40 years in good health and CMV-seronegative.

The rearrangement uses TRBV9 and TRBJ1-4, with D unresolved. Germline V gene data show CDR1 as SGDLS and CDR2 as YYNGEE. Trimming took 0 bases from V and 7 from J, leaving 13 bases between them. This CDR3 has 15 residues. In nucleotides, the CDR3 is TGTGCCAGCAGCGTAGCTTCACAGCCTTCTGAAAAACTGTTTTTT. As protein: CASSVASQPSEKLFF.

The CDR3 region is CASSRKIQGNYGYTF. Written as DNA, the CDR3 is TGTGCCAGCAGCCGAAAGATTCAGGGAAACTATGGCTACACCTTC. This chain connects TRBV13 to TRBJ1-2; TRBD1 might be the D (5 bases). V gave up 5 bases and J gave up 2 bases, with 15 bases separating them. Germline CDR1 PRHDT, CDR2 FYEKMQ (reference sequence). The CDR3 is 15 residues long. The variable domain in full, completed from reference TRBV13 and TRBJ1-2, reads AAGVIQSPRHLIKEKRETATLKCYPIPRHDTVYWYQQGPGQDPQFLISFYEKMQSDKGSIPDRFSAQQFSDYHSELNMSSLELGDSALYFCASSRKIQGNYGYTFGSGTRLTVV.

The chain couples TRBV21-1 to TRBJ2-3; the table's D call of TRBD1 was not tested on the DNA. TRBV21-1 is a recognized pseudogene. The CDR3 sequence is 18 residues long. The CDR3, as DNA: TGTGCCAGCAGCAAAGTAGGGGGACCCGGGACACCGGCAGATACGCAGTATTTT. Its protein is CASSKVGGPGTPADTQYF.

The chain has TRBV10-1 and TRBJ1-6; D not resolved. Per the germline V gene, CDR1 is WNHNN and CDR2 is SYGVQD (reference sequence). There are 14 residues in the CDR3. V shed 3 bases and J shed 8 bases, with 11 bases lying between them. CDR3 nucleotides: TGCGCCAGCAGTGACCCGGGGAGCCATTCACCCCTCCACTTT. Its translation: CASSDPGSHSPLHF.

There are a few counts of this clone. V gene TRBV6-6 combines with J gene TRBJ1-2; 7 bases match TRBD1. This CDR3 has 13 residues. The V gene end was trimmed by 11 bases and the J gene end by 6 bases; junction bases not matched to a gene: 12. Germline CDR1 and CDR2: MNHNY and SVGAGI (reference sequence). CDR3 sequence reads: CAARDRSLHGYTF. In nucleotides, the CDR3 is TGTGCCGCCCGGGACAGATCTTTGCATGGCTACACCTTC.

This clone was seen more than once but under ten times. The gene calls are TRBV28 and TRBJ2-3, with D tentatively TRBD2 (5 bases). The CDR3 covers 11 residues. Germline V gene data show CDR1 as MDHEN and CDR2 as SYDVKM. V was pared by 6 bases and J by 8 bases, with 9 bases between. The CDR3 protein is CASSRAGTQYF. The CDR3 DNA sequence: TGTGCCAGCAGCCGGGCGGGTACGCAGTATTTT.

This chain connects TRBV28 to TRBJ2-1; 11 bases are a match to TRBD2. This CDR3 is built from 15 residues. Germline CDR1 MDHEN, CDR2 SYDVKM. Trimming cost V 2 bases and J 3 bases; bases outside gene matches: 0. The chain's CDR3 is CASSLGTSGYNEQFF. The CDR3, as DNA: TGTGCCAGCAGTTTAGGGACTAGCGGCTACAATGAGCAGTTCTTC.

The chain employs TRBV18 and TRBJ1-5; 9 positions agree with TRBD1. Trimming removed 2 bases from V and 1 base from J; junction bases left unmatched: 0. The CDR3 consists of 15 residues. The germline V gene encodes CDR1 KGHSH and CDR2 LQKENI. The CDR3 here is CASSPGTGSNQPQHF. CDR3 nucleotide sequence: TGTGCCAGCTCACCAGGGACAGGGAGCAATCAGCCCCAGCATTTT.

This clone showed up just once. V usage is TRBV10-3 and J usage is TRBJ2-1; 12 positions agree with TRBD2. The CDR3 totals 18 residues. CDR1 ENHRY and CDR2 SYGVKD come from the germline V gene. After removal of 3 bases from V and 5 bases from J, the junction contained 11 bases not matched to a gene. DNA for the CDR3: TGTGCCATCAGTGAACCTAGCGGGGGGGCCAGGGGTAACAATGAGCAGTTCTTC. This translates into CAISEPSGGARGNNEQFF.

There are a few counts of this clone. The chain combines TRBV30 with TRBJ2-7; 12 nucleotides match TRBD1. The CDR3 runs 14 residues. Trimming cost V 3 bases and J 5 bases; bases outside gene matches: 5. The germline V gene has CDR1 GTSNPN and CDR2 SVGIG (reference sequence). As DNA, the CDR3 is TGTGCCTGGAGAGGGACAGGGGGCGTCCACGAGCAGTACTTC. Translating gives CAWRGTGGVHEQYF. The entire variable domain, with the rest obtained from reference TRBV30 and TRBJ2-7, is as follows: SQTIHQWPATLVQPVGSPLSLECTVEGTSNPNLYWYRQAAGRGLQLLFYSVGIGQISSEVPQNLSASRPQDRQFILSSKKLLLSDSGFYLCAWRGTGGVHEQYFGPGTRLTVT.

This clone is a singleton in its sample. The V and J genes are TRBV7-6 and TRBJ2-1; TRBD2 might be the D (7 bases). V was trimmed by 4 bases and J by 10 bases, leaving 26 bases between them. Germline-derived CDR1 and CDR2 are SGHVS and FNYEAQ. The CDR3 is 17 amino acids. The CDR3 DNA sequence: TGTGCCAGCAGCTCCCCAACGGGTGGGGGGGCCGTAAGCGAGCAGTTCTTC. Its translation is CASSSPTGGGAVSEQFF.

For the CDR3, the DNA is TGTGCCAGCACCAATGGACAGGGAGTCTCCTACGAGCAGTACTTC. This encodes CASTNGQGVSYEQYF. The chain is built from TRBV2 and TRBJ2-5; TRBD1 matches at 8 bases. The J call could be wrong; TRBJ2-7 is a better fit for the DNA end. The germline CDR1 and CDR2 sequences are SNHLY and FYNNEI. The CDR3 has 15 residues.

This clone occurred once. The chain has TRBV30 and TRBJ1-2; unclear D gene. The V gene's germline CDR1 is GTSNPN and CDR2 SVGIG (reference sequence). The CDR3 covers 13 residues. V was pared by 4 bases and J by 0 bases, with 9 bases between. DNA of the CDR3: TGTGCCTGGAAAACTCTTTCTAACTATGGCTACACCTTC. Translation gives CAWKTLSNYGYTF.

The chain's CDR3 is CASSLSGAGPSGYTF. The CDR3 DNA reads as TGCGCCAGCAGCCTCAGCGGGGCAGGGCCTTCTGGCTACACCTTC. The gene calls are TRBV4-1 and TRBJ1-2; possible D gene TRBD1, 5 bases. The germline V and J ends were trimmed by 4 bases and 7 bases, with 19 bases remaining between them. The length of the CDR3 is 15 residues. Germline V gives CDR1 MGHRA, CDR2 YSYEKL.

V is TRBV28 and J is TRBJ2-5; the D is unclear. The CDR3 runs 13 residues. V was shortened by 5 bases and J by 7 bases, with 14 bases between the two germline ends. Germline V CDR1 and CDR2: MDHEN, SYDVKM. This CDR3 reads CASSPTTLGTQYF. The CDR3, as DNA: TGTGCCAGCAGTCCCACTACCCTGGGGACCCAGTACTTC.

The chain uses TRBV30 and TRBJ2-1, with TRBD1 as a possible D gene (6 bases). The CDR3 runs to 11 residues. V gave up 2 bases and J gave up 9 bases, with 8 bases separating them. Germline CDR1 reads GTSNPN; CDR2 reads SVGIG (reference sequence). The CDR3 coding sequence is TGTGCCTGGAGTCAGGACAGTGAGCAGTTCTTC. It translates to CAWSQDSEQFF.

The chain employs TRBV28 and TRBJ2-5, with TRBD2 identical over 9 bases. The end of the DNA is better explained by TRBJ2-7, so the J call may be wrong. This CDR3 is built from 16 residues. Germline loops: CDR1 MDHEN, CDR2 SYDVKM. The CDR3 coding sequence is TGTGCCAGCAGTTCTTATAGCGGGAGCCGCTCCTACGAGCAGTACTTC. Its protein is CASSSYSGSRSYEQYF.

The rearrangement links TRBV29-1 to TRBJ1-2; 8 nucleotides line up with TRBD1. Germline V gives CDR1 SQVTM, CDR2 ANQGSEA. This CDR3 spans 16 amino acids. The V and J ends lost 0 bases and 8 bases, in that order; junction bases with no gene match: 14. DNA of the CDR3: TGCAGCGTTGAAGAACGGGGACAGGACGTTGGATGGGGCTACACCTTC. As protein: CSVEERGQDVGWGYTF.

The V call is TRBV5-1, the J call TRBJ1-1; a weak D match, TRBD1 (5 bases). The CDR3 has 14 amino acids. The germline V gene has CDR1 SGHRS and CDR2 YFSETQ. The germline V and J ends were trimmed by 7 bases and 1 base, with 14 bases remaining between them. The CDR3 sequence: CASSPATGNTEAFF. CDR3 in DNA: TGCGCCAGCTCCCCGGCAACAGGGAACACTGAAGCTTTCTTT. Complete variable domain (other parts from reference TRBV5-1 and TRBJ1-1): KAGVTQTPRYLIKTRGQQVTLSCSPISGHRSVSWYQQTPGQGLQFLFEYFSETQRNKGNFPGRFSGRQFSNSRSEMNVSTLELGDSALYLCASSPATGNTEAFFGQGTRLTVV.

The CDR3 here is CSVDPSGTTYEQYF. Here the CDR3 DNA reads TGCAGCGTTGACCCTAGCGGTACGACCTACGAGCAGTACTTC. The chain couples TRBV29-1 to TRBJ2-7, with TRBD2 matching 7 bases. Losses at the gene ends were 3 bases for V and 2 bases for J; bases not matched to a gene: 7. The CDR3 runs to 14 residues. Germline CDR1 and CDR2: SQVTM and ANQGSEA.

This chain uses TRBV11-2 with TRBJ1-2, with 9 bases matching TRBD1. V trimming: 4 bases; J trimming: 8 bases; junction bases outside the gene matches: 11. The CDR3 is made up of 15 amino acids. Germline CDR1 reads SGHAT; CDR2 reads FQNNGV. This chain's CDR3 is CASSSIGTGISGYTF. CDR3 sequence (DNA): TGTGCCAGCAGCTCCATCGGGACAGGGATTTCAGGCTACACCTTC.

CDR3 nucleotides: TGTGCCAGCAGCTCCTCTAGCGGGAGGACAGATACGCAGTATTTT. Protein sequence: CASSSSSGRTDTQYF. V usage is TRBV7-6 and J usage is TRBJ2-3; TRBD2 agrees at 11 bases. In germline, CDR1 is SGHVS, CDR2 FNYEAQ. This CDR3 has 15 residues. V lost 4 bases, J lost 3 bases, and 3 bases stayed unmatched.

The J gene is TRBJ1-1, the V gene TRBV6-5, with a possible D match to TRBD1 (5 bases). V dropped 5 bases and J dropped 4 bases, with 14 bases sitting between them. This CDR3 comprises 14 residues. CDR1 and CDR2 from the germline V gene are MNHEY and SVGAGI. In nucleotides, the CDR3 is TGTGCCAGCAGTCTAACCGGGGGGAGCACTGAAGCTTTCTTT. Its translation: CASSLTGGSTEAFF.

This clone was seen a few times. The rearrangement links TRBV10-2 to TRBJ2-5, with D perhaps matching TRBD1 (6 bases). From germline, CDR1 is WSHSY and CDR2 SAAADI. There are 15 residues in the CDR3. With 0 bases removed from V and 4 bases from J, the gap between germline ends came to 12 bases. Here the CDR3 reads CASSESWTELETQYF. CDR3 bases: TGCGCCAGCAGTGAGTCATGGACAGAGCTAGAGACCCAGTACTTC.

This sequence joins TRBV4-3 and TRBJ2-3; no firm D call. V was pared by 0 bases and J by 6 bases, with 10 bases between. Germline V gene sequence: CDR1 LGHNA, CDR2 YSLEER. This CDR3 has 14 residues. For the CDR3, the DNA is TGCGCCAGCAGCCAAGAGCGGTTGGAGGATACGCAGTATTTT. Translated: CASSQERLEDTQYF.

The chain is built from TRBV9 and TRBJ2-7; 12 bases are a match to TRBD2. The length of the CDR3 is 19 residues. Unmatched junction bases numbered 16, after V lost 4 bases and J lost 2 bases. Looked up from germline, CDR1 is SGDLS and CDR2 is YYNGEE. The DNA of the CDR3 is TGTGCCAGCAGCCCAACCCGCCCATCAACTAGCGGGGGGACCTACGAGCAGTACTTC. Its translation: CASSPTRPSTSGGTYEQYF.

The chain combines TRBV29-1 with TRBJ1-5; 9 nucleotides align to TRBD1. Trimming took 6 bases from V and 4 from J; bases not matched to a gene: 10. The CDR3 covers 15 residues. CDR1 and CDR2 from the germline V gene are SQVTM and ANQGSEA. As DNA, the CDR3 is TGCAGCGTGACCCCGGGACAGGGTTTAAATCAGCCCCAGCATTTT. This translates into CSVTPGQGLNQPQHF.

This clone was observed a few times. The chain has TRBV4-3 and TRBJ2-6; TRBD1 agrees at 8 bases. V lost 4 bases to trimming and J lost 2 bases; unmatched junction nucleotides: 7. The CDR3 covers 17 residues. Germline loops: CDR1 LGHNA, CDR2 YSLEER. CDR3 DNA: TGCGCCAGCAGCCTAGGGACAGGCGGTGCTGGGGCCAACGTCCTGACTTTC. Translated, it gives CASSLGTGGAGANVLTF.

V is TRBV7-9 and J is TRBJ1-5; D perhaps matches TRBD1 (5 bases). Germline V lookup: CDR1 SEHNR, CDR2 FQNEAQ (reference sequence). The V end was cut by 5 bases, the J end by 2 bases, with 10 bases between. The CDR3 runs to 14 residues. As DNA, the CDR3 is TGTGCCAGCAGCCACGGGGGGGGCAATCAGCCCCAGCATTTT. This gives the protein CASSHGGGNQPQHF.